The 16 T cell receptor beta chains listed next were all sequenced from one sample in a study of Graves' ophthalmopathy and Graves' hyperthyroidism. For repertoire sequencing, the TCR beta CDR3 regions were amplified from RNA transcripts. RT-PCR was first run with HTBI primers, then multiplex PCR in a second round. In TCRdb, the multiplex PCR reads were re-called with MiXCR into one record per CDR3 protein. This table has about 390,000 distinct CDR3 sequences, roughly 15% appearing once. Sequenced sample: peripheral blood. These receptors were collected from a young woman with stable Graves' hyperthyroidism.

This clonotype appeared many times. CDR3 DNA: TGTGCCAGCAGCCGTTCGACAGGGGACATTCAGCCCCAGCATTTT. Its protein is CASSRSTGDIQPQHF. V is TRBV7-2 and J is TRBJ1-5; 8 nucleotides line up with TRBD1. The length of the CDR3 is 15 residues. Per germline, CDR1 SGHTA and CDR2 FQGNSA. V shed 5 bases and J 6 bases; nucleotides not matched to a gene: 9.

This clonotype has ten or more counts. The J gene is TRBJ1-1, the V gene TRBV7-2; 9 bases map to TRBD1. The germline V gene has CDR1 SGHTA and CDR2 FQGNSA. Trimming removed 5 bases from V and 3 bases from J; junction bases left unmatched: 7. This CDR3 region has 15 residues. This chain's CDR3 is CASSLSTGGHTEAFF. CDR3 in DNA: TGTGCCAGCAGCCTCTCTACAGGGGGCCACACTGAAGCTTTCTTT.

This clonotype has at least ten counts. The CDR3 loop reads CASSLGDNYYEQYF. In DNA, the CDR3 is TGCGCCAGCAGCTTGGGGGACAACTACTACGAGCAGTACTTC. The chain couples TRBV5-1 to TRBJ2-7, with D possibly matching TRBD1 (6 bases). V lost 0 bases, J lost 3 bases, and 10 bases lay in between. The CDR3 has 14 amino acids. Germline values: CDR1 SGHRS, CDR2 YFSETQ.

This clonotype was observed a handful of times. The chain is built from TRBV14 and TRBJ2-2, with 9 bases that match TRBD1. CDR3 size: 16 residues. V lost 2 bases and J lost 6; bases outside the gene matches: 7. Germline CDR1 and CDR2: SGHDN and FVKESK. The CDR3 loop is CASSQTRDRVPGELFF. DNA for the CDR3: TGTGCCAGCAGCCAAACCCGGGACAGGGTTCCCGGGGAGCTGTTTTTT.

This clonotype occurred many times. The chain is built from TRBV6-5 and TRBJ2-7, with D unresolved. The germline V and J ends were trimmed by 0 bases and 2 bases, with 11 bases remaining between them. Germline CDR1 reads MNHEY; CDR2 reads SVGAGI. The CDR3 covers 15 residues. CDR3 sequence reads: CASSYSGRNAYEQYF. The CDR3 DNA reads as TGTGCCAGCAGTTACTCTGGTAGGAACGCCTACGAGCAGTACTTC.

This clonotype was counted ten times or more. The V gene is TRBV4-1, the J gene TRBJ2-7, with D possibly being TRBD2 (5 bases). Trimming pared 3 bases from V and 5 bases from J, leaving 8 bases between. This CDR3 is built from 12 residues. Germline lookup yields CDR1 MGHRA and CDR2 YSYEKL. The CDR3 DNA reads TGCGCCAGCAGCCAGTCGGGGAACGAGCAGTACTTC. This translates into CASSQSGNEQYF.

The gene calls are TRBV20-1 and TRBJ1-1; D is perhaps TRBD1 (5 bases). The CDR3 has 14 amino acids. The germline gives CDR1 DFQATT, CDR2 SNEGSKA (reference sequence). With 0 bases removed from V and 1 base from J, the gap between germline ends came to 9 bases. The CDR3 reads CSAREGRQNTEAFF. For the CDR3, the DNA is TGCAGTGCTAGAGAGGGACGGCAGAACACTGAAGCTTTCTTT.

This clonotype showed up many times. CDR3 coding DNA: TGTGCCAGCAGTTACGGTGTGGGGGAGCTGTTTTTT. Translated: CASSYGVGELFF. The chain recombines TRBV6-5 with TRBJ2-2; D is ambiguous. V was cut by 2 bases and J by 8 bases, with 6 bases left in between. The germline V gene has CDR1 MNHEY and CDR2 SVGAGI. This CDR3 spans 12 amino acids.

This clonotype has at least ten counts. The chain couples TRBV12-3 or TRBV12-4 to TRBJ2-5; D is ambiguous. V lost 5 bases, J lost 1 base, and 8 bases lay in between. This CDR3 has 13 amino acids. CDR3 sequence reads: CASSTEIQETQYF. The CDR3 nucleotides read TGTGCCAGCAGTACAGAGATCCAAGAGACCCAGTACTTC.

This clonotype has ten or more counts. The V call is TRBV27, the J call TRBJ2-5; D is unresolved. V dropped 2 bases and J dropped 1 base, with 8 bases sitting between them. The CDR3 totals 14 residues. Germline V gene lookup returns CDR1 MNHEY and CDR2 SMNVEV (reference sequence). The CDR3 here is CASSLLRSQETQYF. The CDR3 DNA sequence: TGTGCCAGCAGTTTACTGAGGTCCCAAGAGACCCAGTACTTC.

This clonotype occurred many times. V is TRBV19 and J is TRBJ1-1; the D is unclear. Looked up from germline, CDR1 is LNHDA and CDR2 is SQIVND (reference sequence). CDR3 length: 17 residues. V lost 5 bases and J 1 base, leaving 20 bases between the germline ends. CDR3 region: CASSPQGGRTGNTEAFF. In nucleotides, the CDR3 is TGTGCCAGTAGTCCTCAAGGAGGGAGGACGGGGAACACTGAAGCTTTCTTT.

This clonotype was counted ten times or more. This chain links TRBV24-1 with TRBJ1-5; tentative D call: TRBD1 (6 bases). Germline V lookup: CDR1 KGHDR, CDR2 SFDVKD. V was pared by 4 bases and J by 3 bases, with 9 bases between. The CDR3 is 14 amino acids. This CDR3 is CATSERTANQPQHF. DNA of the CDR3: TGTGCCACCAGTGAACGGACAGCCAATCAGCCCCAGCATTTT.

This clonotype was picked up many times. CDR3 protein: CASSEYITSSYNSPLHF. The CDR3, as DNA: TGTGCCAGCAGTGAATATATCACTAGCTCCTATAATTCACCCCTCCACTTT. V and J are TRBV25-1 and TRBJ1-6; no clear D. CDR1 and CDR2 (germline): MGHDK, SYGVNS. This CDR3 comprises 17 residues. The ends were cut back, 0 bases at V and 0 bases at J, with 9 bases in the middle.

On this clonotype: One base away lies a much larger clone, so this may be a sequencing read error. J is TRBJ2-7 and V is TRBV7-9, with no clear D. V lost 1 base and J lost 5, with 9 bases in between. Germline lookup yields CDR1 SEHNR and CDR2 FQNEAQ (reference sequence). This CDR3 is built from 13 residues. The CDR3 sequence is CASSLEFLDEQYF. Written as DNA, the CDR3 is TGTGCCAGCAGCTTAGAGTTTTTGGACGAGCAGTACTTC.

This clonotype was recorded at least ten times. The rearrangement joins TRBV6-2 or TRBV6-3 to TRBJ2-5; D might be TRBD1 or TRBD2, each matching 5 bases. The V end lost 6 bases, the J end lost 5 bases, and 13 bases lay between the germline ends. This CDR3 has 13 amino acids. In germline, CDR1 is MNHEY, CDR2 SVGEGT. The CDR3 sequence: CASSPYEGETQYF. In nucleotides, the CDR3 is TGTGCCAGCAGCCCATATGAGGGGGAGACCCAGTACTTC.

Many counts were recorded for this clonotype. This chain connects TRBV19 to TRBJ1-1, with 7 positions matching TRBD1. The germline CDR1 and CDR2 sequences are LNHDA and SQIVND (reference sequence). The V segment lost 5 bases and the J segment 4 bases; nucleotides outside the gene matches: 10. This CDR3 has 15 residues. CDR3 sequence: CASSFVKGAATEAFF. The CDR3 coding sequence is TGTGCCAGTAGTTTTGTGAAGGGGGCGGCCACTGAAGCTTTCTTT.